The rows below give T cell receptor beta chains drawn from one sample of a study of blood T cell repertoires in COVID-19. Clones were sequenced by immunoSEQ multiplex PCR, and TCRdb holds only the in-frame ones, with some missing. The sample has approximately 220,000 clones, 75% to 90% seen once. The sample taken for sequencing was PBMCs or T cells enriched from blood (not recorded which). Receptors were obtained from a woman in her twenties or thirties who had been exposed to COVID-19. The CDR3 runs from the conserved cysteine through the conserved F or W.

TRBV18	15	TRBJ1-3	CASSLDSNPGNTIYF
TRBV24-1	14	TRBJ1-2	CATSVTAVSYGYTF
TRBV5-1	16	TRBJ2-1	CASSLADRGNYNEQFF
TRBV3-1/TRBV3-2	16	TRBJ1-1	CASSQDPNRMNTEAFF
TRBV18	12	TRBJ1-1	CASSTGAPTAFF
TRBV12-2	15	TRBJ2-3	CASRRRQGLTNTQYF
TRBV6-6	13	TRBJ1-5	CASNSYSNQPQHF
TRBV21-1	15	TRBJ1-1	CASSKVSITNTEAFF
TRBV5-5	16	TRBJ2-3	CASSSTGTVGTDTQYF
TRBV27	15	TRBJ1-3	CASQRSGGEGNTIYF
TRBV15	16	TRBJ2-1	CATLPRLDSGDNEQFF
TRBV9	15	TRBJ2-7	CASSVGLQGDDEQYF
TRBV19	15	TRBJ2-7	CASSTSGGQGVEQYF
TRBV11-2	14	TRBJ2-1	CASSTLREGNEQFF
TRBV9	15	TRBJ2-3	CASSVSGGAVDTQYF
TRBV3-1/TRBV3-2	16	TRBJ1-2	CASSQAKINRADFYTF
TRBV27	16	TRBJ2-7	CASSLGDRVSSYEQYF